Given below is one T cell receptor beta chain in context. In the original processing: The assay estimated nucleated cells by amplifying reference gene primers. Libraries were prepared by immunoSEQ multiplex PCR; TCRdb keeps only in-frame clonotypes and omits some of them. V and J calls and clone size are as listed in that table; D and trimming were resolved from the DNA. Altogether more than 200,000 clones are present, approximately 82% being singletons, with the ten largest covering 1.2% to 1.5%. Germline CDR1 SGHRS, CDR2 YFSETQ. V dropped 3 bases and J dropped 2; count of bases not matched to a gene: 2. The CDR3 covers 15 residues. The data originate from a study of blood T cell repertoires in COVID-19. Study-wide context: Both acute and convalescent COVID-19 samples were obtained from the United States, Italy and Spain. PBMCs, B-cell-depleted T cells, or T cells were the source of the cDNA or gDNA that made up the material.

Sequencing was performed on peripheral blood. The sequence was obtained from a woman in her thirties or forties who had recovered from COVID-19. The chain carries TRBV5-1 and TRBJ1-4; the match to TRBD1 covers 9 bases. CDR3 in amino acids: CASSSGQGTNEKLFF. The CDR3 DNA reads TGCGCCAGCAGCTCGGGACAGGGTACTAATGAAAAACTGTTTTTT. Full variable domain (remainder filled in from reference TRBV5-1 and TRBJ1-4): KAGVTQTPRYLIKTRGQQVTLSCSPISGHRSVSWYQQTPGQGLQFLFEYFSETQRNKGNFPGRFSGRQFSNSRSEMNVSTLELGDSALYLCASSSGQGTNEKLFFGSGTQLSVL.